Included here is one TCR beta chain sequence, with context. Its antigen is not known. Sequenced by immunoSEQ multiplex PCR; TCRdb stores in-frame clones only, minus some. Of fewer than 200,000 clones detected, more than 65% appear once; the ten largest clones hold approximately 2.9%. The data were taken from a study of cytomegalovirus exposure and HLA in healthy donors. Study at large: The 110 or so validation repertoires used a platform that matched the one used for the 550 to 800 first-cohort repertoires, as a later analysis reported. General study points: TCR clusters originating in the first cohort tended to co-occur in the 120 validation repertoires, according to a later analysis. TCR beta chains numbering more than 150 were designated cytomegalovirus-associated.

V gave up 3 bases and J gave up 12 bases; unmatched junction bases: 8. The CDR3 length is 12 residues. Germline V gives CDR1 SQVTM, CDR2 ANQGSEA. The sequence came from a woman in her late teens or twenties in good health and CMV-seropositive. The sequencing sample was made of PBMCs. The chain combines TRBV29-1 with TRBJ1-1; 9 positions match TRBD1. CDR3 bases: TGCAGCGTTGATCGCGGACAGGGGAGAACTTTCTTT. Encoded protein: CSVDRGQGRTFF.